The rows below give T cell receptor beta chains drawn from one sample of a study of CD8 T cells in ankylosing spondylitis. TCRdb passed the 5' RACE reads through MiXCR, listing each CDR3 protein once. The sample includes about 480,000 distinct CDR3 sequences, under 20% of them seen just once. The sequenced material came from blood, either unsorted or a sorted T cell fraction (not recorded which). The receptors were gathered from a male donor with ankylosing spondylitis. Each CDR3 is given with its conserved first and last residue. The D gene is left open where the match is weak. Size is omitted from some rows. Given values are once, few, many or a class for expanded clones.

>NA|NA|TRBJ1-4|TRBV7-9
CASSLSGVYDEKLFF
TGTGCCAGCAGCCTATCAGGGGTATACGATGAAAAACTGTTTTTT
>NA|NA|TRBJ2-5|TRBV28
CASLRVEQETQYF
TGTGCCAGCCTAAGGGTGGAACAAGAGACCCAGTACTTC
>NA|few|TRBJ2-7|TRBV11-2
CASSLMTVGYEQYF
TGTGCCAGCAGCTTGATGACAGTTGGCTACGAGCAGTACTTC
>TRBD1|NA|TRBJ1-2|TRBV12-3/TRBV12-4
CASSINRGDYGYTF
TGTGCCAGCTCAATAAACAGGGGCGACTATGGCTACACCTTC
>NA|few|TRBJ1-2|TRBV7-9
CASRQGQGDYGYTF
TGTGCCAGCAGACAGGGCCAAGGAGACTATGGCTACACCTTC
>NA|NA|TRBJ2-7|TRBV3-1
CASSQEGVREQYF
TGTGCCAGCAGCCAAGAGGGGGTACGGGAGCAGTACTTC
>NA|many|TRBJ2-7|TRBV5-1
CASSYDTTYEQYF
TGCGCCAGCAGCTACGACACAACCTACGAGCAGTACTTC
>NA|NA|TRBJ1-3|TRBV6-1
CASSEISGNTIYF
TGTGCCAGCAGTGAAATATCCGGAAACACCATATATTTT
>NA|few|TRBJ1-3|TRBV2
CASTGHRPSSGNTIYF
TGTGCCAGCACGGGACACCGACCCTCCTCTGGAAACACCATATATTTT
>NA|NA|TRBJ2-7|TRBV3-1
CASSPKFGGYEQYF
TGTGCCAGCAGCCCCAAATTCGGGGGTTACGAGCAGTACTTC
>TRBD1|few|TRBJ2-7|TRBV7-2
CASSHRTGTYEQYF
TGTGCCAGCAGCCACAGGACAGGGACCTACGAGCAGTACTTC
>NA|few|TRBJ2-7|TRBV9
CASSVEGGFSYEQYF
TGTGCCAGCAGCGTAGAAGGTGGATTTTCCTACGAGCAGTACTTC
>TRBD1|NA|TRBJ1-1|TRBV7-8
CASRHPPGTGAYTEAFF
TGTGCCAGCAGACACCCTCCCGGGACAGGGGCTTACACTGAAGCTTTCTTT
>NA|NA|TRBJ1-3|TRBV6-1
CASSLKPSSGNTIYF
TGTGCCAGCAGCTTGAAGCCGAGCTCTGGAAACACCATATATTTT
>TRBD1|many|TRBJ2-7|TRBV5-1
CASSTSGTGSYEQYF
TGCGCCAGCAGCACATCCGGGACAGGTTCCTACGAGCAGTACTTC
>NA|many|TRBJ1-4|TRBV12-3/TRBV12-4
CASSEGTNEKLFF
TGTGCCAGCTCCGAGGGAACTAATGAAAAACTGTTTTTT
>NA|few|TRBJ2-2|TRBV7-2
CASSSSNTGELFF
TGTGCCAGCAGCTCAAGTAACACCGGGGAGCTGTTTTTT
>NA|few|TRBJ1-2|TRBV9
CASSPQQSYGYTF
TGTGCCAGCAGCCCTCAACAGAGCTATGGCTACACCTTC
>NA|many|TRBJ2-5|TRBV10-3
CAISEIGLQETQYF
TGTGCCATCAGTGAGATTGGACTCCAAGAGACCCAGTACTTC
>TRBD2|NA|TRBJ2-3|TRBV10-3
CAISPLSGAGTDTQYF
TGTGCCATCAGCCCGCTTAGCGGGGCGGGCACAGATACGCAGTATTTT
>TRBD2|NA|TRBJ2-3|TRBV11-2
CASSLGDYPTDTQYF
TGTGCCAGCAGCTTGGGGGACTATCCCACAGATACGCAGTATTTT
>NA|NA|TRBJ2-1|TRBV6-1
CAATRQYNEQFF
TGTGCCGCAACCCGACAGTACAATGAGCAGTTCTTC
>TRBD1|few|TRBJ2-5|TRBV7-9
CASSKTGLQETQYF
TGTGCCAGCAGCAAGACAGGGCTCCAAGAGACCCAGTACTTC
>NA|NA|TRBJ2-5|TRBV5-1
CASSLSAGSPETQYF
TGCGCCAGCAGCTTGTCGGCCGGGAGCCCAGAGACCCAGTACTTC
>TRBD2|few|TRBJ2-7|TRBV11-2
CASSPRLAGGGYEQYF
TGTGCCAGCAGCCCCAGACTAGCGGGAGGTGGGTACGAGCAGTACTTC
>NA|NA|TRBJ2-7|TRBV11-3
CASSLGDREQYF
TGTGCCAGCAGCTTAGGGGACCGCGAGCAGTACTTC
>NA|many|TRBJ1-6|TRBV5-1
CASSLGPGQQNSPLHF
TGCGCCAGCAGCTTGGGACCGGGACAACAAAATTCACCCCTCCACTTT
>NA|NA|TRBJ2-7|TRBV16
CASSQWGSGSDEQYF
TGTGCCAGCAGCCAATGGGGATCGGGTTCCGACGAGCAGTACTTC
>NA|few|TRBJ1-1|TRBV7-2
CASSNGTPGRGEAFF
TGTGCCAGCAGCAACGGGACGCCGGGGCGAGGTGAAGCTTTCTTT
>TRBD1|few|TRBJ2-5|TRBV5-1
CASSVGTAGQETQYF
TGCGCCAGCAGCGTAGGGACAGCCGGGCAAGAGACCCAGTACTTC
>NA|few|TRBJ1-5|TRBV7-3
CASSHRDKDSNQPQHF
TGTGCCAGCAGCCACCGGGACAAAGATAGCAATCAGCCCCAGCATTTT
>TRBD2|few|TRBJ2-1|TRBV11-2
CASSTGLAGAWGEQFF
TGTGCCAGCAGCACCGGACTAGCGGGAGCCTGGGGTGAGCAGTTCTTC
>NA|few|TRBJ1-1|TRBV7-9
CASSRTGLEAFF
TGTGCCAGCAGCCGGACGGGCCTTGAAGCTTTCTTT
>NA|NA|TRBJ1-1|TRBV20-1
CSARKGTMNTEAFF
TGCAGTGCTAGAAAGGGGACCATGAACACTGAAGCTTTCTTT
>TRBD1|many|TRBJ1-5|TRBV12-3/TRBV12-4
CASSQRGPRQPQHF
TGTGCCAGCAGTCAAAGGGGGCCGAGGCAGCCCCAGCATTTT
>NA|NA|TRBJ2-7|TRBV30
CAWSVRLKNEQYF
TGTGCCTGGAGTGTGAGACTGAAGAACGAGCAGTACTTC
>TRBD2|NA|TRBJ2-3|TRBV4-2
CASSQIAGGSTDTQYF
TGTGCCAGCAGCCAAATAGCGGGGGGTAGCACAGATACGCAGTATTTT
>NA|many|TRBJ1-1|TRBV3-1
CASSQGLTNTEAFF
TGTGCCAGCAGCCAAGGGCTTACGAACACTGAAGCTTTCTTT
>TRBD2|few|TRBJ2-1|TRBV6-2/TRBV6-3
CASSPPRLAGARNEQFF
TGTGCCAGCAGCCCGCCCCGACTAGCGGGAGCTCGCAATGAGCAGTTCTTC
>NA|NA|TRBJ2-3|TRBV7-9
CASSQGGSRDTQYF
TGTGCCAGCAGCCAAGGTGGCAGCAGGGATACGCAGTATTTT
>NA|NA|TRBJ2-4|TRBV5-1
CASSLDGASAKNIQYF
TGCGCCAGCAGCTTGGACGGAGCCTCAGCCAAAAACATTCAGTACTTC
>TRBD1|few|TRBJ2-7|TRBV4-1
CASSQGPRQGTYEQYF
TGCGCCAGCAGCCAAGGCCCCCGACAGGGTACCTACGAGCAGTACTTC
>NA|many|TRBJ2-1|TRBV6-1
CASNRGGVSYNEQFF
TGTGCCAGCAACAGAGGAGGGGTCTCCTACAATGAGCAGTTCTTC
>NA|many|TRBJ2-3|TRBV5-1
CASSLDLDTQYF
TGCGCCAGCAGCTTGGATCTAGATACGCAGTATTTT
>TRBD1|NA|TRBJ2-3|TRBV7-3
CASSLSNRGDTQYF
TGTGCCAGCAGCTTAAGCAACAGGGGAGATACGCAGTATTTT
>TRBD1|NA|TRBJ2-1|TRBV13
CASSLRLKWDSSYNEQFF
TGTGCCAGCAGCTTACGCTTGAAGTGGGACAGCTCCTACAATGAGCAGTTCTTC
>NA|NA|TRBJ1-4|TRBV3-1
CASSAAGGEKLFF
TGTGCCAGCAGCGCCGCGGGTGGTGAAAAACTGTTTTTT
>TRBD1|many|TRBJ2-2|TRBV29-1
CSVDRGNTGELFF
TGCAGCGTAGACAGGGGAAACACCGGGGAGCTGTTTTTT
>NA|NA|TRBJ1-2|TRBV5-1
CASSLGPNGGYTF
TGCGCCAGCAGCTTGGGCCCAAATGGGGGCTACACCTTC
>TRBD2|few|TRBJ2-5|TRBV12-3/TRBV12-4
CASSPMGLGQETQYF
TGTGCCAGCAGCCCGATGGGACTAGGACAAGAGACCCAGTACTTC
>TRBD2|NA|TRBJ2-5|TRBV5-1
CASSWGQAPSGRAQETQYF
TGCGCCAGCAGCTGGGGACAGGCTCCTAGCGGGAGGGCTCAAGAGACCCAGTACTTC
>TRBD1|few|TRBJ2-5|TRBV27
CATRDSTFQETQYF
TGTGCCACCCGGGACAGCACCTTCCAAGAGACCCAGTACTTC
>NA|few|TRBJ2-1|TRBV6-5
CASSSSVGEQFF
TGTGCCAGCAGTTCCTCAGTCGGTGAGCAGTTCTTC
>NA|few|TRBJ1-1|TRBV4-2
CASSLGREREAFF
TGTGCCAGCAGCTTGGGGCGCGAGAGGGAGGCTTTCTTT